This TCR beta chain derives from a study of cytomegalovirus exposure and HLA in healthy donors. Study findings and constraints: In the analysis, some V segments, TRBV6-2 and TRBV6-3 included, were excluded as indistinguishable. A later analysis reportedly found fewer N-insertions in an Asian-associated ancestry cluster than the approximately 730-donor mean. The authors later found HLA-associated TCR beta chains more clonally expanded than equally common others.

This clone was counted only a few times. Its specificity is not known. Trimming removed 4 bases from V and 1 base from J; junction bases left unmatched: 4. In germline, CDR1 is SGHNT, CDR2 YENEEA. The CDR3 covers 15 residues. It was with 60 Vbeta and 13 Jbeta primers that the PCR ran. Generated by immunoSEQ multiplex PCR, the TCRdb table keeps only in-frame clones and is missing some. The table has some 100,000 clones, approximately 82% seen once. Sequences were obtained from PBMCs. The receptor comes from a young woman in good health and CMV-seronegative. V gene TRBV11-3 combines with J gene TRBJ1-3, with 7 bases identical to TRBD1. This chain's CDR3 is CASSSKGASGNTIYF. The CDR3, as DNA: TGTGCCAGCAGCTCAAAGGGGGCATCTGGAAACACCATATATTTT. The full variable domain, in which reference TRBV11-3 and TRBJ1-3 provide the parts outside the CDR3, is EAGVVQSPRYKIIEKKQPVAFWCNPISGHNTLYWYLQNLGQGPELLIRYENEEAVDDSQLPKDRFSAERLKGVDSTLKIQPAELGDSAVYLCASSSKGASGNTIYFGEGSWLTVV.